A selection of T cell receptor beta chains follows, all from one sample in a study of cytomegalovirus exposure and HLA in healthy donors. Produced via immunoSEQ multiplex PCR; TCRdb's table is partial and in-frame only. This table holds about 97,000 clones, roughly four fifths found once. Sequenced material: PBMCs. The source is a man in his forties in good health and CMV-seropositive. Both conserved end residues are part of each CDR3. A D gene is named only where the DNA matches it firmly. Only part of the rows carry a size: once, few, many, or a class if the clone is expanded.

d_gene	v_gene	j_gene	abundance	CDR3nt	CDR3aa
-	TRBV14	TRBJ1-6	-	TGTGCCAGCAGCCAAGACCTATACTCACCCCTCCACTTT	CASSQDLYSPLHF
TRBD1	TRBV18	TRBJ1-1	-	TGTGCCAGCTCGGCAGGACAGGTTATTATGAACACTGAAGCTTTCTTT	CASSAGQVIMNTEAFF
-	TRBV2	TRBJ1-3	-	TGTGCCAGCAGGGGCGACCTCTCTGGAAACACCATATATTTT	CASRGDLSGNTIYF
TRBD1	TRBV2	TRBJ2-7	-	TGTGCCAGCAGCTACCTTGGGACAGGTGGCGAGCAGTACTTC	CASSYLGTGGEQYF
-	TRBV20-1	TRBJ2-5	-	TGCAGTGCCACCCTACAAGAGACCCAGTACTTC	CSATLQETQYF
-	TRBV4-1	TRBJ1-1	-	TGCGCCAGCAGCCAAGATGGAGGAAACAGCAACACTGAAGCTTTCTTT	CASSQDGGNSNTEAFF
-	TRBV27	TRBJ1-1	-	TGTGCCAGCAGTCCCAGTGAAATGAACACTGAAGCTTTCTTT	CASSPSEMNTEAFF
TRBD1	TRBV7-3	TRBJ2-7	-	TGTGCCAGCAGCACAGGGGACAGGGGTGGAGAGCAGTACTTC	CASSTGDRGGEQYF
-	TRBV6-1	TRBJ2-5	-	TGTGCCAGCAGTCCCCGTGGCAGGGCTCAAGAGACCCAGTACTTC	CASSPRGRAQETQYF
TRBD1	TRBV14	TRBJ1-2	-	TGTGCCAGCAGCCGCCCGGGGACAGGGATCGATGGCTACACCTTC	CASSRPGTGIDGYTF
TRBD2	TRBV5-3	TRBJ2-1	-	TGTGCCAGAAGCTTGGGGCCTAGCGGGAGAAATGAGCAGTTCTTC	CARSLGPSGRNEQFF
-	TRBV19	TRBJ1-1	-	TGTGCCAGTAGGAGTCCCATACCTGAAGCTTTCTTT	CASRSPIPEAFF
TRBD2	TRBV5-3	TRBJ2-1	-	TGTGCCAGAAGCTTCAGGCTAGCGGCTTACAATGAGCAGTTCTTC	CARSFRLAAYNEQFF
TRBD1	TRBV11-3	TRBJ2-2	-	TGTGCCAGCAGCCCAGGGGGCGGACAGGTGATAGGGGAGCTGTTTTTT	CASSPGGGQVIGELFF
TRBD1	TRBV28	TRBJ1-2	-	TGTGCCAGCAGCCACGGACAGGAGGGGGGCTACACCTTC	CASSHGQEGGYTF
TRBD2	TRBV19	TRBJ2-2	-	TGTGCCAGTAGTCAATTTCTCGGACTAGTTAACACCGGGGAGCTGTTTTTT	CASSQFLGLVNTGELFF
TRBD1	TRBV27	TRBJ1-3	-	TGTGCCAGACCGGGACAGTGGTTCTTTTTGTCGAGTGGAAACACCATATATTTT	CARPGQWFFLSSGNTIYF
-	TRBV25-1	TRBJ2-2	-	TGTGCCAGCAGTGAATTCGCGGGGCAGAACACCGGGGAGCTGTTTTTT	CASSEFAGQNTGELFF
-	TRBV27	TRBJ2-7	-	TGTGCCAGCGGCCACGAGCAGTACTTC	CASGHEQYF
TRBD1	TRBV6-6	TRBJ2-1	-	TGTGCCAGCAGTTGGGACAGTTCCTACAATGAGCAGTTCTTC	CASSWDSSYNEQFF
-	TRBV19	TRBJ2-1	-	TGTGCCAGTAGTAAACAGAGCTCCTACAATGAGCAGTTCTTC	CASSKQSSYNEQFF
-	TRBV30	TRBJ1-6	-	TGTGCCTGGAACCGACAGACCAATTCACCCCTCCACTTT	CAWNRQTNSPLHF
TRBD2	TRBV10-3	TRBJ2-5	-	TGTGCCATCAGTTTGACTAGCGGGGAAGAGACCCAGTACTTC	CAISLTSGEETQYF
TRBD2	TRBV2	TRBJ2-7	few	TGTGCCAGCAACCGTGGTGGTTCTAGCGGGACCTACGAGCAGTACTTC	CASNRGGSSGTYEQYF
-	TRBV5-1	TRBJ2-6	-	TGCGCCAGCAGCTTGGGCGGCACAGCAGGTGGGGCCAACGGCCTGACTTTC	CASSLGGTAGGANGLTF
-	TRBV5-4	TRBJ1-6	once	TGTGCCAGCAGCGGCAGCTATAATTCACCCCTCCACTTT	CASSGSYNSPLHF
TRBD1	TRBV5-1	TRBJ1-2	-	TGCGCCAGCAGCGAGGGACAGGGAAAGAAGGGCTACACCTTC	CASSEGQGKKGYTF
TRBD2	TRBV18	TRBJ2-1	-	TGTGCCAGCTCACCACCGCTTTTATCTGGACTAGCAAACAATGAGCAGTTCTTC	CASSPPLLSGLANNEQFF
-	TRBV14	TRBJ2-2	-	TGTGCCAGCAGCCAAGGTCTAGGGGAGCTGTTTTTT	CASSQGLGELFF
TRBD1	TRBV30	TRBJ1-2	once	TGTGCCTGTGGACAGGGGCGTAACTATGGCTACACCTTC	CACGQGRNYGYTF
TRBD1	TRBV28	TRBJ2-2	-	TGTGCCAGCAGTTCTCCAGGGACAGGGGTCGGGGAGCTGTTTTTT	CASSSPGTGVGELFF
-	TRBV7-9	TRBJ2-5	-	TGTGCCAGCAGCGTTGGGGGGCAAGAGACCCAGTACTTC	CASSVGGQETQYF
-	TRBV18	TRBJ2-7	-	TGTGCCAGCTCACCAGGGGCGGGGCCACACGAGCAGTACTTC	CASSPGAGPHEQYF
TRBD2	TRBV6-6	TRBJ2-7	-	TGTGCCAGCAGTTACGGGACTAGCGGGGGGGACGAGCAGTACTTC	CASSYGTSGGDEQYF
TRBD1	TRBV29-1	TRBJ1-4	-	TGCAGCGTTGGGGGACAGGGAGATGAAAAACTGTTTTTT	CSVGGQGDEKLFF
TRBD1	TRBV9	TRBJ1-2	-	TGTGCCAGCAGCGCCCGACAGGGTCAAGGCTACACCTTC	CASSARQGQGYTF
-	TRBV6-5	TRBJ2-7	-	TGTGCCAGCAGTTACGGCCAGATCTACGAGCAGTACTTC	CASSYGQIYEQYF
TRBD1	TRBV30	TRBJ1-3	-	TGTGCCTGGAGTTCTTACAGGGGTTTTTCTGGAAACACCATATATTTT	CAWSSYRGFSGNTIYF
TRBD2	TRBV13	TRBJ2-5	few	TGTGCCAGCAGCCTAGCGGGAGGGCCGGATCTGGAGACCCAGTACTTC	CASSLAGGPDLETQYF
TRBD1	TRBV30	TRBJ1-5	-	TGTGCCTGGAGTCTCGGACAGGACAATCAGCCCCAGCATTTT	CAWSLGQDNQPQHF
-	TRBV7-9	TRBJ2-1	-	TGTTCCAGCAGCCTACAGGGTGGGAAGGAGTTCTTC	CSSSLQGGKEFF